This T cell receptor (beta chain) was recovered during a study of blood T cell repertoires in COVID-19. The CDR3 runs to 13 residues. Trimming took off 3 bases at V and 2 bases at J, with 7 bases between the two ends. Germline CDR1 reads SNHLY; CDR2 reads FYNNEI. Assay: immunoSEQ multiplex PCR; the TCRdb copy retains only in-frame clones and omits some. The sample has under 300,000 clones, more than 75% seen once. The receptor comes from a woman aged 45-65 years who had recovered from COVID-19. Sample: PBMCs or T cells enriched from blood (not recorded which). The J gene is TRBJ2-5, the V gene TRBV2, with unresolved D. The CDR3 DNA is TGTGCCAGCAGTGAGTACTGGCAAGAGACCCAGTACTTC. Its protein is CASSEYWQETQYF.